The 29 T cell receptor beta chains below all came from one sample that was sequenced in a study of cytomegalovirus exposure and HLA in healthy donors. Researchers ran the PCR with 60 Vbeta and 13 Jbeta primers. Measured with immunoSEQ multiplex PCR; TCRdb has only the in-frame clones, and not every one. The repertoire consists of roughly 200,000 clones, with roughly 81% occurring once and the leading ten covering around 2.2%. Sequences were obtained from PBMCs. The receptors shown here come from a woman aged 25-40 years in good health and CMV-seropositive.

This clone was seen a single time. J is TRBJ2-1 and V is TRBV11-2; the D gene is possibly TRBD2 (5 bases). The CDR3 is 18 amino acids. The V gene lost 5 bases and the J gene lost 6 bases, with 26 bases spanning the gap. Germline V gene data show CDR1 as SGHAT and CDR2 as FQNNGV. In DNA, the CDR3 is TGTGCCAGCAGCCTAACATGGTCTAGCCCCGGTTCGGGCAATGAGCAGTTCTTC. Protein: CASSLTWSSPGSGNEQFF.

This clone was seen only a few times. The CDR3 is CASSLEVVDTQYF. The DNA of the CDR3 is TGTGCCAGCAGTTTAGAGGTCGTAGATACGCAGTATTTT. The chain has TRBV28 and TRBJ2-3; no reliable D call. The length of the CDR3 is 13 residues. V lost 2 bases and J lost 5, with 8 bases in between. Germline V gene lookup returns CDR1 MDHEN and CDR2 SYDVKM.

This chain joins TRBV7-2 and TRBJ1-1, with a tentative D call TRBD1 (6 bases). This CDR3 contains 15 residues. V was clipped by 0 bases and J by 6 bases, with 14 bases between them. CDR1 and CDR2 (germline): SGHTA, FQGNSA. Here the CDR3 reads CASSLAMGQGAEAFF. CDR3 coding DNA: TGTGCCAGCAGCTTAGCAATGGGACAAGGGGCTGAAGCTTTCTTT.

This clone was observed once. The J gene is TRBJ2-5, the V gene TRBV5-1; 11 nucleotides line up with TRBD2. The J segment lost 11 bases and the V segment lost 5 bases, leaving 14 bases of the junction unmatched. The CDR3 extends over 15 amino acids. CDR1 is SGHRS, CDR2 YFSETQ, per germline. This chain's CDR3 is CASRSGTSGAREQYF. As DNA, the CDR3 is TGCGCCAGCAGGAGCGGGACTAGCGGCGCCCGGGAGCAGTACTTC.

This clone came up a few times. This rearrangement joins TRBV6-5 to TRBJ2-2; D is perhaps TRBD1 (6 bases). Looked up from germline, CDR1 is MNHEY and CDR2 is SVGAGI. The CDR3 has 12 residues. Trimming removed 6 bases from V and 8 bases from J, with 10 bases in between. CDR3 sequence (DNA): TGTGCCAGCAGAAGGGGGAAGGGGGAGCTGTTTTTT. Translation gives CASRRGKGELFF.

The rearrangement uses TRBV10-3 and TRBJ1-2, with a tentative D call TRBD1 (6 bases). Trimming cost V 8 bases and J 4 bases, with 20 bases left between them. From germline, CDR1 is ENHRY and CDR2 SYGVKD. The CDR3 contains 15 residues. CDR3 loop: CAIGTGQMSGYGYTF. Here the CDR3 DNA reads TGTGCCATCGGCACAGGGCAAATGTCGGGCTATGGCTACACCTTC.

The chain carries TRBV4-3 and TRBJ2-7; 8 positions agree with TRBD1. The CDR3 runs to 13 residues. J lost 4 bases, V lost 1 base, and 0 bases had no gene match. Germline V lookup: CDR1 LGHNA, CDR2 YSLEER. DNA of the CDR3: TGCGCCAGCAGCCAAGGGACAGGGTACGAGCAGTACTTC. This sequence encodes CASSQGTGYEQYF.

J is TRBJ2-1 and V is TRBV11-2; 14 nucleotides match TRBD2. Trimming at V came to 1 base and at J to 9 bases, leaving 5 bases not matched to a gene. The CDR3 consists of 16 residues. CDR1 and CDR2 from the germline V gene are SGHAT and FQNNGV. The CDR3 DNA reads TGTGCCAGCAGCTTAGCAGGGACTAGCGGGAGTGCTGAGCAGTTCTTC. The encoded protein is CASSLAGTSGSAEQFF.

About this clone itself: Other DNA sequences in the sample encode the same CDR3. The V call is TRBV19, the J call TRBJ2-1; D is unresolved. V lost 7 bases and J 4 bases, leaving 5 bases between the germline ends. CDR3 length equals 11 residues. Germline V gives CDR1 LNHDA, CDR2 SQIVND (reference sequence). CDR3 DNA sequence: TGTGCCAGTACTAGTTACAATGAGCAGTTCTTC. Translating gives CASTSYNEQFF.

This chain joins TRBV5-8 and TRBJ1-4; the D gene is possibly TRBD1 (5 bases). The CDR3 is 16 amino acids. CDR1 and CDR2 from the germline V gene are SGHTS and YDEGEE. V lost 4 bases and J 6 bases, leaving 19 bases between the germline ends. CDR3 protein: CASSPRGGLKDEKLFF. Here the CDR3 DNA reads TGTGCCAGCAGCCCCCGGGGGGGTCTGAAGGATGAAAAACTGTTTTTT.

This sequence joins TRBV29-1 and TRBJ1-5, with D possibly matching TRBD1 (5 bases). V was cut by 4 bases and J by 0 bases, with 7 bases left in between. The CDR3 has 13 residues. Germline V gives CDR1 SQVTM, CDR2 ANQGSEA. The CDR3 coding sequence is TGCAGCGTTGGACAGTATAGCAATCAGCCCCAGCATTTT. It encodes CSVGQYSNQPQHF. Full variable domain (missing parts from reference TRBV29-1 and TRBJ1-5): SAVISQKPSRDICQRGTSLTIQCQVDSQVTMMFWYRQQPGQSLTLIATANQGSEATYESGFVIDKFPISRPNLTFSTLTVSNMSPEDSSIYLCSVGQYSNQPQHFGDGTRLSIL.

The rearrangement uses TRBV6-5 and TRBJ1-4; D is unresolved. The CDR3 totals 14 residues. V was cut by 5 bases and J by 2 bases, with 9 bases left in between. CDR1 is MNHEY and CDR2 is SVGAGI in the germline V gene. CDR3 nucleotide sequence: TGTGCCAGCAGTATCACTGCCACTAATGAAAAACTGTTTTTT. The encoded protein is CASSITATNEKLFF.

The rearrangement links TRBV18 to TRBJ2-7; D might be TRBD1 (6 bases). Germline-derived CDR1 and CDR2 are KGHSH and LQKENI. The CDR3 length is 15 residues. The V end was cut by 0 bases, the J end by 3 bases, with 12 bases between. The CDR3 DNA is TGTGCCAGCTCACCACCAGGGGGAGCAGGCTACGAGCAGTACTTC. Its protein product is CASSPPGGAGYEQYF.

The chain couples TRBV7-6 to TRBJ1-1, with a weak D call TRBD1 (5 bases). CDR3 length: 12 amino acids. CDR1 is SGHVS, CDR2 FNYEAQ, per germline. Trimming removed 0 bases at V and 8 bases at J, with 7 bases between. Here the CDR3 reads CASSLAQGEAFF. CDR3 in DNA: TGTGCCAGCAGCTTAGCTCAGGGCGAAGCTTTCTTT.

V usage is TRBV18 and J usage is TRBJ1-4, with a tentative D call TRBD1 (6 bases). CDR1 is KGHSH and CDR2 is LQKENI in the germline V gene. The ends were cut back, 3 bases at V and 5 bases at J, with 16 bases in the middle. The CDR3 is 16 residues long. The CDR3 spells CASSPTGYGLNEKLFF. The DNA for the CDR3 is TGTGCCAGCTCACCCACAGGGTACGGTTTGAATGAAAAACTGTTTTTT. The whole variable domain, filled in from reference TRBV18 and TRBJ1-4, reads NAGVMQNPRHLVRRRGQEARLRCSPMKGHSHVYWYRQLPEEGLKFMVYLQKENIIDESGMPKERFSAEFPKEGPSILRIQQVVRGDSAAYFCASSPTGYGLNEKLFFGSGTQLSVL.

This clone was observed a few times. The CDR3 loop is CASTSGSSYNEQFF. CDR3 coding DNA: TGTGCCAGCACTAGCGGGAGCTCCTACAATGAGCAGTTCTTC. The V call is TRBV9, the J call TRBJ2-1, with TRBD2 matching over 10 bases. CDR1 SGDLS and CDR2 YYNGEE come from the germline V gene. This CDR3 has 14 amino acids. With 6 bases clipped from V and 0 bases from J, the junction kept 0 bases outside the gene matches.

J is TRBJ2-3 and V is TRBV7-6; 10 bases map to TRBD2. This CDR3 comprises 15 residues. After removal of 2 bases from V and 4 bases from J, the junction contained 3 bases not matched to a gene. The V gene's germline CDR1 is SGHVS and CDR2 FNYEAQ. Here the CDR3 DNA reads TGTGCCAGCAGCTTAAGCGGGGGGGCCGCAGATACGCAGTATTTT. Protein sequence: CASSLSGGAADTQYF.

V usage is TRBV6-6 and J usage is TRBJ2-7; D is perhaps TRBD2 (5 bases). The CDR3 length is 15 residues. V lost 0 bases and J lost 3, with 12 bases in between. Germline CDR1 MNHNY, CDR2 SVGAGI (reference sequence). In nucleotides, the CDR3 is TGTGCCAGCAGTTACTCCCGGGGATCAGGCTACGAGCAGTACTTC. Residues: CASSYSRGSGYEQYF.

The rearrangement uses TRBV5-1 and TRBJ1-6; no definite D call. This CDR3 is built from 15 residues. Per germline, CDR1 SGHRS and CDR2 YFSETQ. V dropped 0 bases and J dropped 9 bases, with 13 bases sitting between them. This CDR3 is CASSLDEGSSSPLHF. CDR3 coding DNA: TGCGCCAGCAGCTTGGACGAGGGCAGCAGTTCACCCCTCCACTTT.

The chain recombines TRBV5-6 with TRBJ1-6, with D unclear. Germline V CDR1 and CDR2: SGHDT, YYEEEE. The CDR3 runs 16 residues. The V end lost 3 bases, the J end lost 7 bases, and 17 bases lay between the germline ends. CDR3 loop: CASSSVSKARNSPLHF. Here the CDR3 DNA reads TGTGCCAGCAGCTCTGTATCCAAGGCTAGGAATTCACCCCTCCACTTT.

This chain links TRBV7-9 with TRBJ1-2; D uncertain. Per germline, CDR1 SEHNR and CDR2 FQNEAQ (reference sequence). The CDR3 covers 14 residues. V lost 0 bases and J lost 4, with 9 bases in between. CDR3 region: CASSLAGASYGYTF. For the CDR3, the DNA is TGTGCCAGCAGCTTAGCGGGAGCCAGCTATGGCTACACCTTC.

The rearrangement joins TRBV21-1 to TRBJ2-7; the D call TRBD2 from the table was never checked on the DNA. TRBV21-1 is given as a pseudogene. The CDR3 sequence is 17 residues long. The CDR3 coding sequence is TGTGCCAGCAGCCCTTGGGCGAGCGGAGGGAATATGGACGAGCAGTACTTC. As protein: CASSPWASGGNMDEQYF.

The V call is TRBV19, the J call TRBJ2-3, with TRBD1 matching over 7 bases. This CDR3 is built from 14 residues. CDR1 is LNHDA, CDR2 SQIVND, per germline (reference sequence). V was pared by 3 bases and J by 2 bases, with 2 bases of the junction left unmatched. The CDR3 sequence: CASSMTGITDTQYF. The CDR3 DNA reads TGTGCCAGTAGTATGACAGGGATCACAGATACGCAGTATTTT.

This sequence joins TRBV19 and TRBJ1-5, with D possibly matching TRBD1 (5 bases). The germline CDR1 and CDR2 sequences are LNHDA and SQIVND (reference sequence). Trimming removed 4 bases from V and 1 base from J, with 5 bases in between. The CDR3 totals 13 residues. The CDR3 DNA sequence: TGTGCCAGTAGTAGGGGCAGCAATCAGCCCCAGCATTTT. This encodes CASSRGSNQPQHF. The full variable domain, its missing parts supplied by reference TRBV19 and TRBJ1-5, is DGGITQSPKYLFRKEGQNVTLSCEQNLNHDAMYWYRQDPGQGLRLIYYSQIVNDFQKGDIAEGYSVSREKKESFPLTVTSAQKNPTAFYLCASSRGSNQPQHFGDGTRLSIL.

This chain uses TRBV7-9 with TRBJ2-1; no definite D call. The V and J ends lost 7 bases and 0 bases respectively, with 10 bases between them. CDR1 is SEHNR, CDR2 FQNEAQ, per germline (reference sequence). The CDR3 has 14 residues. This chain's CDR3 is CASNRHLSYNEQFF. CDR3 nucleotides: TGTGCCAGCAACCGACATCTCTCCTACAATGAGCAGTTCTTC.

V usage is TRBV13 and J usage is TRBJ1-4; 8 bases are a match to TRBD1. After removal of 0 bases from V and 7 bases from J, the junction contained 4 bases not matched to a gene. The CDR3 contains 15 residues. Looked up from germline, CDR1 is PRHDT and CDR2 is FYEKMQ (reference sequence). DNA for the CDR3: TGTGCCAGCAGCTTAGGGGACAGGGCCGTTGAAAAACTGTTTTTT. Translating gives CASSLGDRAVEKLFF.

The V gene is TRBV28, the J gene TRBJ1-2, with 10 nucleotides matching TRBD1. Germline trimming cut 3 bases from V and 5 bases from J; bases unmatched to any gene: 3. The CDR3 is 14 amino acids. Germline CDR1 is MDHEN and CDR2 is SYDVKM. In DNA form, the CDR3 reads TGTGCCAGCAGTTTGACAGGGGGCGTTTATGGCTACACCTTC. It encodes CASSLTGGVYGYTF.

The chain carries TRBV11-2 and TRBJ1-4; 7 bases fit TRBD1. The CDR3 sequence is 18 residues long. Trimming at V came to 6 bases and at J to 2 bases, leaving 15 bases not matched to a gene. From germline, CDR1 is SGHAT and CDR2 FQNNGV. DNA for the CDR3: TGTGCCAGCAGTTCCTCGGGCCGGAGCAGGGGGACTAATGAAAAACTGTTTTTT. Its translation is CASSSSGRSRGTNEKLFF.

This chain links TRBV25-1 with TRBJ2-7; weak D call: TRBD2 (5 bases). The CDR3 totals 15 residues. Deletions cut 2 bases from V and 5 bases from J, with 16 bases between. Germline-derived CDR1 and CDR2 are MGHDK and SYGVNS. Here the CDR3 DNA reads TGTGCCAGCAGTGAACTCGACGGGGATAGAGACGAGCAGTACTTC. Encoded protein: CASSELDGDRDEQYF.